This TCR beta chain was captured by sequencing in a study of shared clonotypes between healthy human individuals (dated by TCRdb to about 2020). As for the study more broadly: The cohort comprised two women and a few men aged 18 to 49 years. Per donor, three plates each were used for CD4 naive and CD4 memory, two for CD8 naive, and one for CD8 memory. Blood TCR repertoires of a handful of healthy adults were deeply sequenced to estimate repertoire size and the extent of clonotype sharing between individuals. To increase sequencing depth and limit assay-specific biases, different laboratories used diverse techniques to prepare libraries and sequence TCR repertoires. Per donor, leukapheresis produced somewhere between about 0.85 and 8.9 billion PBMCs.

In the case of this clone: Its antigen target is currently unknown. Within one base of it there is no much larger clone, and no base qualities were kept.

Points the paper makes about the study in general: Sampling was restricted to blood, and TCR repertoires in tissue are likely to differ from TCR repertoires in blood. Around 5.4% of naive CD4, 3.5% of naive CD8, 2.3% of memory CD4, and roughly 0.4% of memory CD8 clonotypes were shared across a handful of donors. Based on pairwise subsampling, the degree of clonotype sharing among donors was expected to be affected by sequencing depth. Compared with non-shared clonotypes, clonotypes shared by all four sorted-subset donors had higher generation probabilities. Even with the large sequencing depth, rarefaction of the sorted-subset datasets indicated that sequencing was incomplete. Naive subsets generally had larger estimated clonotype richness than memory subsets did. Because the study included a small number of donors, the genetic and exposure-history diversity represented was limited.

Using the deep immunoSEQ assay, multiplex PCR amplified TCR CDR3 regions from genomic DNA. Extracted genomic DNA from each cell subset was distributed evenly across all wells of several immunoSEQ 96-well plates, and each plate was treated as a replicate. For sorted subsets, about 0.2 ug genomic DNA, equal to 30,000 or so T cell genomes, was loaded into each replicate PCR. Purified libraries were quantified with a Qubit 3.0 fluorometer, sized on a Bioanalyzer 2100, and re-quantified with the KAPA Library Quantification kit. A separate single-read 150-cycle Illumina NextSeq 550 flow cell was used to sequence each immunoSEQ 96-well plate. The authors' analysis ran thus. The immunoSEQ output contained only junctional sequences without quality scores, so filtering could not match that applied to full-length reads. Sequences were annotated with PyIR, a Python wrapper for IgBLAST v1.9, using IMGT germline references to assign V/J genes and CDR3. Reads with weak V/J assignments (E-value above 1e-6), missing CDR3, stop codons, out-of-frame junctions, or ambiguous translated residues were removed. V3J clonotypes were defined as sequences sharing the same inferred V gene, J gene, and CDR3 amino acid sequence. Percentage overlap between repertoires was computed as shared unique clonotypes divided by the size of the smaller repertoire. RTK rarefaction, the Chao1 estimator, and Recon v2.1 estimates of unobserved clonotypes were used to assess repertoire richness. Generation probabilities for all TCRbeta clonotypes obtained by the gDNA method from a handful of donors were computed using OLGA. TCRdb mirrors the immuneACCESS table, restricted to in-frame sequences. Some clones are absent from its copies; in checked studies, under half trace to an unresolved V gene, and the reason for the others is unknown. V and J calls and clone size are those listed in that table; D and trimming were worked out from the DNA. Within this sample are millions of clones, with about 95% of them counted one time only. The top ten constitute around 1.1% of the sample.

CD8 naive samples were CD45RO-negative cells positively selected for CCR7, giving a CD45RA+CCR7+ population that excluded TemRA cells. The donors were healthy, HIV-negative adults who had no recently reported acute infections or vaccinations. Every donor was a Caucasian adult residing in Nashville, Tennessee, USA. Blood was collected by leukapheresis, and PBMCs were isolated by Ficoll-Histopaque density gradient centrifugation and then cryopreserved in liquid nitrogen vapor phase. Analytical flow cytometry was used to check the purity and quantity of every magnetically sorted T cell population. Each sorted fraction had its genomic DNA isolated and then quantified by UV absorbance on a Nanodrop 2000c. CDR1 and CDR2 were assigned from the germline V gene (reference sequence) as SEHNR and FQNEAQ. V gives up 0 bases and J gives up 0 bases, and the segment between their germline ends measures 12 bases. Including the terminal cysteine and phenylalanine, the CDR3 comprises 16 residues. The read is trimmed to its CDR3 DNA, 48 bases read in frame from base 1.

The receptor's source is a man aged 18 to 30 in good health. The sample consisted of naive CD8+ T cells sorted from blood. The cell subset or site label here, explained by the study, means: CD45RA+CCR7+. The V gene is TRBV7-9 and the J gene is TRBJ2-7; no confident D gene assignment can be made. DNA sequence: TGTGCCAGCAGCTTAGCTGAGATCGTACCCTCCTACGAGCAGTACTTC. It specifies CASSLAEIVPSYEQYF.